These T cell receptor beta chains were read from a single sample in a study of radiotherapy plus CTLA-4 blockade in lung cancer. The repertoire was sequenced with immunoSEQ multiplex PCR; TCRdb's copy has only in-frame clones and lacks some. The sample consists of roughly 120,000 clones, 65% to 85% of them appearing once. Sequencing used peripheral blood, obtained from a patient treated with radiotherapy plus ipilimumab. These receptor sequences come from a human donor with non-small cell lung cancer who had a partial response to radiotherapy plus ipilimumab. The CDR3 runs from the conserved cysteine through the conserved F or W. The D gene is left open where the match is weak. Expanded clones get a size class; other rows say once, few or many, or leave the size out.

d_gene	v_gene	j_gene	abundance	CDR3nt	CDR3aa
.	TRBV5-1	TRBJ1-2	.	TGCGCCAGCAGCTACGGGGACTATGGCTACACCTTC	CASSYGDYGYTF
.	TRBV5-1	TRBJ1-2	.	TGCGCCAGCAGCTTCGGGGAAAACTATGGCTACACCTTC	CASSFGENYGYTF
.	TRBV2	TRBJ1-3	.	TGTGCCAGCAGTGTTTCGGAGGCTGGAAACACCATATATTTT	CASSVSEAGNTIYF
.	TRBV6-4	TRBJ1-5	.	TGTGCCAGCCCCGCGGAGGGGATGAACAATCAGCCCCAGCATTTT	CASPAEGMNNQPQHF
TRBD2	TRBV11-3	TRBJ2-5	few	TGTGCCAGCAGCTTAAACGGGAGGGCCGGGGAGACCCAGTACTTC	CASSLNGRAGETQYF
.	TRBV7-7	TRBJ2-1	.	TGTGCTAGCAGCCAGGGCGATGAACAGTTCTTC	CASSQGDEQFF
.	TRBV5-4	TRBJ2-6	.	TGTGCCAGCAGCTTGGCGGGCTCTGGGGCCAACGTCCTGACTTTC	CASSLAGSGANVLTF
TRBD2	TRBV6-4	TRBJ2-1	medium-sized	TGTGCCAGCAGTGACTCAAGGGGCGGGGGGAGTGAGCAGTTCTTC	CASSDSRGGGSEQFF
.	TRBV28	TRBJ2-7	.	TGTGCCAGCAGTGCGGGCTACTCCTACGAGCAGTACTTC	CASSAGYSYEQYF
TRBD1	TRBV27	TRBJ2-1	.	TGTGCCAGCAGTTCTGTACCGGGACAGGCCTCCCAATGGTACAATGAGCAGTTCTTC	CASSSVPGQASQWYNEQFF
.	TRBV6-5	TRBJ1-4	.	TGTGCCAGCAGTAGAGTAACAACTAATGAAAAACTGTTTTTT	CASSRVTTNEKLFF